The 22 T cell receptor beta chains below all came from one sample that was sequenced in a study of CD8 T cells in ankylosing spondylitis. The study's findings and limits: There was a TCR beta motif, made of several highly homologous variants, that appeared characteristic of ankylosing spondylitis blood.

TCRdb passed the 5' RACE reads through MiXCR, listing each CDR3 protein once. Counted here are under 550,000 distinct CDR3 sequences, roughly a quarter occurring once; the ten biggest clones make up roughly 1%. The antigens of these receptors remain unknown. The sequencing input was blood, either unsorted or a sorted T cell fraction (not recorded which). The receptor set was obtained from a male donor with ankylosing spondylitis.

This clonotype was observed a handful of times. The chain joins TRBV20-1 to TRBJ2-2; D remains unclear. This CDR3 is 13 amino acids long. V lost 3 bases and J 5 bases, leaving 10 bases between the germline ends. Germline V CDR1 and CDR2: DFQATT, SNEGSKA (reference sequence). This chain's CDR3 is CSARTSSTGELFF. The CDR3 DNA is TGCAGTGCTAGGACAAGTTCTACCGGGGAGCTGTTTTTT.

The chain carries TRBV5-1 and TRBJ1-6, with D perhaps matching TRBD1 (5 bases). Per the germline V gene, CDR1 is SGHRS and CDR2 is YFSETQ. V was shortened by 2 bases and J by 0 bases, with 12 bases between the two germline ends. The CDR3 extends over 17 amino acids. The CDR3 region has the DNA TGCGCCAGCAGCTTTATGGGACCGGGCTCCTATAATTCACCCCTCCACTTT. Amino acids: CASSFMGPGSYNSPLHF.

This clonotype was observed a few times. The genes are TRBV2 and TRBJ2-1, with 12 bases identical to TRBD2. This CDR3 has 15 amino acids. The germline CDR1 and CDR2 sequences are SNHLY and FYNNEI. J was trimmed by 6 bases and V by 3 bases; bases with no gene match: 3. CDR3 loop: CASSEASGRANEQFF. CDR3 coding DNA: TGTGCCAGCAGTGAGGCTAGCGGGAGGGCCAATGAGCAGTTCTTC.

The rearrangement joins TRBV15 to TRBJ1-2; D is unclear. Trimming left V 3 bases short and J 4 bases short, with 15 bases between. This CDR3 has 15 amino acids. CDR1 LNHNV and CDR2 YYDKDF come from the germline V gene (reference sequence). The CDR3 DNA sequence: TGTGCCACCAGCAGGGAAACCGGAAGAAGCTATGGCTACACCTTC. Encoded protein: CATSRETGRSYGYTF.

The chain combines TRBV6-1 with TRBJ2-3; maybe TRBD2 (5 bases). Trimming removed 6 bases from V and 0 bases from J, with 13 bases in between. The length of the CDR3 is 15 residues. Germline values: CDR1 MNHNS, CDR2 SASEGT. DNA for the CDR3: TGTGCCAGCAGACAAAGCGGCCTAAGCACAGATACGCAGTATTTT. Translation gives CASRQSGLSTDTQYF.

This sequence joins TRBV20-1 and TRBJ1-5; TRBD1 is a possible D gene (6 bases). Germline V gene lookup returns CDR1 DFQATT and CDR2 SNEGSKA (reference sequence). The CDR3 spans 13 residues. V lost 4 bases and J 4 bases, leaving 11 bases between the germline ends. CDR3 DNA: TGCAGTGCTAACCGGGACACGAATCAGCCCCAGCATTTT. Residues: CSANRDTNQPQHF.

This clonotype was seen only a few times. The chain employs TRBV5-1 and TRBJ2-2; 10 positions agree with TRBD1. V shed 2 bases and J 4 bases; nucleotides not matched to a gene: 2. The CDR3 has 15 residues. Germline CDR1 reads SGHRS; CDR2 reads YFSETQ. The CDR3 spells CASSFGTGVTGELFF. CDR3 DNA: TGCGCCAGCAGCTTCGGGACAGGGGTCACCGGGGAGCTGTTTTTT.

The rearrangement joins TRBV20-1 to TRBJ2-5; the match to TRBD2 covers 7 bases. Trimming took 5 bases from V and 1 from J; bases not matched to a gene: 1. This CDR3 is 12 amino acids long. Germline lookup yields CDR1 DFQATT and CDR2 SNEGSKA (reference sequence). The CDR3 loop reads CSAGTTQETQYF. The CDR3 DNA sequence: TGCAGTGCTGGGACTACCCAAGAGACCCAGTACTTC.

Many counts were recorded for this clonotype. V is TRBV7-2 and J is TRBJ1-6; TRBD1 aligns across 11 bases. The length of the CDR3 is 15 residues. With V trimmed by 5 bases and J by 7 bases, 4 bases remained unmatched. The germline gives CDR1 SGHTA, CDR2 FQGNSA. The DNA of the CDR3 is TGTGCCAGCAGCCGGGACAGGGGGTCAAATTCACCCCTCCACTTT. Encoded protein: CASSRDRGSNSPLHF.

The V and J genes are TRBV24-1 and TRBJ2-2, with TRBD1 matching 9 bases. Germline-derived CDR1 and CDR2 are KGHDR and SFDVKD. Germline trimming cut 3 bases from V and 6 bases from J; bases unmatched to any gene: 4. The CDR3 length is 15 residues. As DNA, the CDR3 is TGTGCCACCAGTGATCGGGACAGGGTCTCCGGGGAGCTGTTTTTT. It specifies CATSDRDRVSGELFF.

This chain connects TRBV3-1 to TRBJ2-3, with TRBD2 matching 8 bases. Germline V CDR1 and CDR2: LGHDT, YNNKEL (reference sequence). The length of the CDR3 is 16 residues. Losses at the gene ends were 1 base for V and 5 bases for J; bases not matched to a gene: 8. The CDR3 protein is CASSQGSGSTRDTQYF. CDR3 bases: TGTGCCAGCAGCCAAGGCAGCGGGAGTACAAGAGATACGCAGTATTTT.

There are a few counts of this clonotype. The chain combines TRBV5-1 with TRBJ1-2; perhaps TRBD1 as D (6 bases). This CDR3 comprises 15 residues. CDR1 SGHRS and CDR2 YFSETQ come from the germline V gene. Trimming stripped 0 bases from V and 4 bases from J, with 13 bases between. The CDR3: CASSLGGQIFYGYTF. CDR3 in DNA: TGCGCCAGCAGCTTGGGGGGACAAATCTTCTATGGCTACACCTTC.

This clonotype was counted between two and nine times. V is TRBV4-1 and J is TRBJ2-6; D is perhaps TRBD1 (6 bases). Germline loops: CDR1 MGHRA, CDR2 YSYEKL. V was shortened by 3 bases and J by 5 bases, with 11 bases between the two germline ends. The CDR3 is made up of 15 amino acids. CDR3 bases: TGCGCCAGCAGCCATGGTACAGGGCGGGCCAACGTCCTGACTTTC. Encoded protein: CASSHGTGRANVLTF.

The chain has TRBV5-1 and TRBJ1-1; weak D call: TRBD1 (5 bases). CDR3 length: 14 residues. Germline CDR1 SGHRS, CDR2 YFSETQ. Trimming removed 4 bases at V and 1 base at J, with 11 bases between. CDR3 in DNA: TGCGCCAGCAGCATCCGGGACTGGAACACTGAAGCTTTCTTT. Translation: CASSIRDWNTEAFF.

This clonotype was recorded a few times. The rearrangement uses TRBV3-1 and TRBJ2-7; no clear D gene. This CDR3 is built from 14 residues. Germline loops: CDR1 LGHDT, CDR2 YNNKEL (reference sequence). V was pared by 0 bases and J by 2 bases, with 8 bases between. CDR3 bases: TGTGCCAGCAGCCAAGAGCTTGTTCCCTACGAGCAGTACTTC. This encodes CASSQELVPYEQYF.

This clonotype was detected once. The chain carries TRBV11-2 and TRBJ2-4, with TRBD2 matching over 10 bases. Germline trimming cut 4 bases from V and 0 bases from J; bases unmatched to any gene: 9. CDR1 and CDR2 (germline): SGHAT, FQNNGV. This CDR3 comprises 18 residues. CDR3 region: CASSSLAGEGLAKNIQYF. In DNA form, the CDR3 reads TGTGCCAGCAGCTCGCTAGCGGGAGAGGGTCTAGCCAAAAACATTCAGTACTTC.

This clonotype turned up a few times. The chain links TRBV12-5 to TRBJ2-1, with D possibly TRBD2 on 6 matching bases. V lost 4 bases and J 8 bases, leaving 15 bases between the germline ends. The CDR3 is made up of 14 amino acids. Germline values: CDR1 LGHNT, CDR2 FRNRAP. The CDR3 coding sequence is TGTGCTAGTGGTTGGTCGACTAGTCGCCATGAGCAGTTCTTC. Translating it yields CASGWSTSRHEQFF.

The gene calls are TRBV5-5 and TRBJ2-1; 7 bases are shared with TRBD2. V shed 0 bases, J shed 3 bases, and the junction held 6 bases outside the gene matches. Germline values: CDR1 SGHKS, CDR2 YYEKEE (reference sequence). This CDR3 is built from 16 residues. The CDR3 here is CASSLGGGPVYNEQFF. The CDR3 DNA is TGTGCCAGCAGCTTGGGGGGAGGGCCGGTCTACAATGAGCAGTTCTTC.

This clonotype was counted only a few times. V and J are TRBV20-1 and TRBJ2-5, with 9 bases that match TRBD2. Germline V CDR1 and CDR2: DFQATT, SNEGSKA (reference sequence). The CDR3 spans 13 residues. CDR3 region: CSAGGRAVETQYF. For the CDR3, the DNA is TGCAGCGCAGGCGGGAGGGCCGTGGAGACCCAGTACTTC.

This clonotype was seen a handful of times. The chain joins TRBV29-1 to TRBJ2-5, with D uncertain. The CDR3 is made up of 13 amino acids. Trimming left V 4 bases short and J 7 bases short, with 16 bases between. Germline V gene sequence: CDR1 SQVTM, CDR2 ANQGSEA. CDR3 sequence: CSVAGRQLGTQYF. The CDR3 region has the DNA TGCAGCGTTGCAGGACGGCAATTGGGGACCCAGTACTTC.

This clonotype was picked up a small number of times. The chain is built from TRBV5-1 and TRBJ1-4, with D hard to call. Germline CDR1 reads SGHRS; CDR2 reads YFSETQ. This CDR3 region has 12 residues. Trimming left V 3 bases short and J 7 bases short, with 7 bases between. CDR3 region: CASSSSFEKLFF. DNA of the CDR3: TGCGCCAGCAGCTCGTCTTTTGAAAAACTGTTTTTT. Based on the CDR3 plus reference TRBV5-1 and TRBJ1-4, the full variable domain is KAGVTQTPRYLIKTRGQQVTLSCSPISGHRSVSWYQQTPGQGLQFLFEYFSETQRNKGNFPGRFSGRQFSNSRSEMNVSTLELGDSALYLCASSSSFEKLFFGSGTQLSVL.

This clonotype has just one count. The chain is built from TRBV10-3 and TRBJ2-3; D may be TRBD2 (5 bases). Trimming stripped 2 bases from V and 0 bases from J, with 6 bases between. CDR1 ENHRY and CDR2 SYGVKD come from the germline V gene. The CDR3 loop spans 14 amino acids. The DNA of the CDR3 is TGTGCCATCAGTGAGAGCGGTAGCACAGATACGCAGTATTTT. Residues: CAISESGSTDTQYF.